One and the same sample provided the 17 T cell receptor beta chains below, sequenced in a study of T cells after yellow fever vaccination. TCRdb analysed the 5' RACE reads with MiXCR anew, one entry per CDR3 protein. This repertoire shows 250,000 to 350,000 distinct CDR3 sequences, roughly 8.7% found once; its top ten account for 3% to 3.5%. The sample here was CD4+ T cells sorted from PBMCs, taken 5 days after the yellow fever booster vaccination. Source of these receptors: a man between 18 and 29 years old who received the YFV17D yellow fever vaccine.

There are a few counts of this clonotype. The chain has TRBV2 and TRBJ1-1; D gene unclear. CDR1 SNHLY and CDR2 FYNNEI come from the germline V gene. V lost 6 bases and J 2 bases, leaving 13 bases between the germline ends. The CDR3 has 14 amino acids. CDR3 loop: CASRARSSNTEAFF. The CDR3 region has the DNA TGTGCCAGCAGGGCTCGGAGCTCTAACACTGAAGCTTTCTTT.

The chain recombines TRBV24-1 with TRBJ2-2; 12 bases map to TRBD2. The trim removed 9 bases at V and 6 bases at J, leaving 7 bases unmatched. CDR1 and CDR2 from the germline V gene are KGHDR and SFDVKD. The CDR3 is 15 amino acids. CDR3 sequence: CATARSSGGAGELFF. The DNA for the CDR3 is TGTGCCACCGCCAGGTCTAGCGGGGGGGCCGGGGAGCTGTTTTTT.

This chain uses TRBV9 with TRBJ2-3, with 15 positions matching TRBD2. Germline CDR1 reads SGDLS; CDR2 reads YYNGEE. The CDR3 extends over 17 amino acids. V was clipped by 4 bases and J by 2 bases; unmatched bases: 5. This chain's CDR3 is CASSPWTSGGVTDTQYF. In DNA, the CDR3 is TGTGCCAGCAGCCCGTGGACTAGCGGGGGGGTCACAGATACGCAGTATTTT. Complete variable domain (other parts from reference TRBV9 and TRBJ2-3): DSGVTQTPKHLITATGQRVTLRCSPRSGDLSVYWYQQSLDQGLQFLIQYYNGEERAKGNILERFSAQQFPDLHSELNLSSLELGDSALYFCASSPWTSGGVTDTQYFGPGTRLTVL.

This chain links TRBV19 with TRBJ2-3, with D possibly being TRBD2 (5 bases). Germline loops: CDR1 LNHDA, CDR2 SQIVND (reference sequence). V dropped 9 bases and J dropped 2 bases, with 15 bases sitting between them. The CDR3 has 14 amino acids. CDR3 DNA sequence: TGTGCCAGCCTAGACACGGGGTCCACAGATACGCAGTATTTT. Translating gives CASLDTGSTDTQYF.

This clonotype was observed a few times. The chain links TRBV5-1 to TRBJ1-1; the D gene is possibly TRBD1 (5 bases). The V gene lost 0 bases and the J gene lost 0 bases, with 6 bases spanning the gap. From germline, CDR1 is SGHRS and CDR2 YFSETQ. The CDR3 totals 14 residues. The CDR3 loop reads CASSLVGVNTEAFF. The CDR3 bases are TGCGCCAGCAGCTTGGTGGGGGTGAACACTGAAGCTTTCTTT.

The sample holds many counts of this clonotype. V usage is TRBV5-1 and J usage is TRBJ2-4, with 7 bases that match TRBD1. Germline CDR1 and CDR2: SGHRS and YFSETQ. V lost 1 base and J lost 7; bases outside the gene matches: 2. The CDR3 is 13 amino acids. CDR3 sequence: CASSLTGDNIQYF. The CDR3 DNA reads TGCGCCAGCAGCTTGACAGGGGACAACATTCAGTACTTC.

This clonotype has more than one count but fewer than ten. V and J are TRBV7-6 and TRBJ2-1; D is perhaps TRBD2 (5 bases). Trimming took 0 bases from V and 8 from J, leaving 11 bases between them. CDR1 is SGHVS, CDR2 FNYEAQ, per germline. CDR3 length equals 14 residues. CDR3 sequence: CASSLAAGSDEQFF. CDR3 DNA: TGTGCCAGCAGCTTAGCTGCGGGTTCGGATGAGCAGTTCTTC.

This clonotype was counted a few times. J is TRBJ2-3 and V is TRBV18, with 11 bases fitting TRBD2. V lost 5 bases and J lost 8; bases outside the gene matches: 9. Germline V lookup: CDR1 KGHSH, CDR2 LQKENI. This CDR3 contains 15 residues. The chain's CDR3 is CASSGSAGTSGTQYF. The DNA of the CDR3 is TGTGCCAGCTCAGGCAGCGCGGGGACTAGCGGTACGCAGTATTTT.

This clonotype has a count of ten or more. The V and J genes are TRBV11-2 and TRBJ2-5; the D is unclear. The germline CDR1 and CDR2 sequences are SGHAT and FQNNGV. V was clipped by 4 bases and J by 2 bases, with 11 bases between them. There are 14 residues in the CDR3. The CDR3 sequence: CASSSMTDQETQYF. The CDR3 nucleotides are TGTGCCAGCAGCTCGATGACGGATCAAGAGACCCAGTACTTC.

The gene calls are TRBV9 and TRBJ1-1; tentatively, D is TRBD1 (6 bases). Deletions cut 3 bases from V and 4 bases from J, with 16 bases between. The CDR3 has 15 amino acids. Germline assignment: CDR1 SGDLS and CDR2 YYNGEE. In nucleotides, the CDR3 is TGTGCCAGCAGCGCCCTTAAGGGGGGGAGCACTGAAGCTTTCTTT. This codes for CASSALKGGSTEAFF.

This rearrangement joins TRBV7-2 to TRBJ2-3; TRBD2 agrees at 9 bases. J lost 4 bases, V lost 4 bases, and 9 bases had no gene match. This CDR3 has 16 amino acids. Germline V gene sequence: CDR1 SGHTA, CDR2 FQGNSA. The CDR3 here is CASSSRLAELSDTQYF. In nucleotides, the CDR3 is TGTGCCAGCAGCTCCCGACTAGCGGAACTTTCAGATACGCAGTATTTT.

The chain is built from TRBV7-8 and TRBJ2-7, with 8 bases that match TRBD2. Germline V lookup: CDR1 SGHVS, CDR2 FQNEAQ. The CDR3 extends over 15 amino acids. The trim removed 0 bases at V and 1 base at J, leaving 2 bases unmatched. CDR3 amino acids: CASSLAAGESYEQYF. Here the CDR3 DNA reads TGTGCCAGCAGCTTAGCAGCGGGGGAGTCCTACGAGCAGTACTTC. Complete variable domain (other parts from reference TRBV7-8 and TRBJ2-7): GAGVSQSPRYKVAKRGQDVALRCDPISGHVSLFWYQQALGQGPEFLTYFQNEAQLDKSGLPSDRFFAERPEGSVSTLKIQRTQQEDSAVYLCASSLAAGESYEQYFGPGTRLTVT.

The chain employs TRBV25-1 and TRBJ1-6; 7 bases are a match to TRBD1. J gave up 4 bases and V 2 bases, and 5 bases lay outside the gene matches. The CDR3 is 16 residues long. From germline, CDR1 is MGHDK and CDR2 SYGVNS. The CDR3 loop reads CASSETRQGYNSPLHF. For the CDR3, the DNA is TGTGCCAGCAGTGAAACCAGACAGGGTTATAATTCACCCCTCCACTTT.

This clonotype was seen more than once but under ten times. V gene TRBV20-1 combines with J gene TRBJ2-4; TRBD1 matches at 9 bases. The V segment lost 4 bases and the J segment 2 bases; nucleotides outside the gene matches: 3. CDR3 length equals 14 residues. CDR1 and CDR2 from the germline V gene are DFQATT and SNEGSKA (reference sequence). The CDR3 nucleotides read TGCAGTGCTATGGACAGGGGAACCAAAAACATTCAGTACTTC. This encodes CSAMDRGTKNIQYF.

V and J are TRBV7-8 and TRBJ2-5; no clear D. The CDR3 has 13 residues. The V gene's germline CDR1 is SGHVS and CDR2 FQNEAQ. The V gene lost 1 base and the J gene lost 4 bases, with 7 bases spanning the gap. Here the CDR3 DNA reads TGTGCCAGCAGCTTAGTCCTCGGAGAGACCCAGTACTTC. Encoded protein: CASSLVLGETQYF.

This clonotype was detected a few times. The chain couples TRBV23-1 to TRBJ2-7; the D gene is possibly TRBD1 (6 bases). TRBV23-1 counts as an open reading frame of uncertain function. The CDR3 loop spans 16 amino acids. The ends were cut back, 5 bases at V and 4 bases at J, with 21 bases in the middle. CDR3 in amino acids: CASSLNFPQGPYEQYF. The CDR3 bases are TGCGCCAGCAGTTTAAACTTCCCCCAGGGGCCGTACGAGCAGTACTTC.

The table lists this clonotype with many counts. The rearrangement joins TRBV6-5 to TRBJ2-3; 13 bases match TRBD2. Trimming took 6 bases from V and 9 from J; bases not matched to a gene: 3. The length of the CDR3 is 13 residues. CDR1 is MNHEY, CDR2 SVGAGI, per germline. CDR3 bases: TGTGCCAGCAGCCCGGGACTAGCGGGAACGCAGTATTTT. It yields the protein CASSPGLAGTQYF.